This is a list of T cell receptor beta chains from one sample in a study of identical twins. TCRdb reprocessed the 5' RACE reads with MiXCR, giving one entry per CDR3 protein. Here the sample spans 1.5 million to 2 million distinct CDR3 sequences, under 35% being singletons. Material for sequencing was cord blood. Every receptor here comes from a newborn girl in good health. Each CDR3 is given with its conserved first and last residue. D genes are given only for firm matches. Rows may omit the clone size; those that give it use once, few, many or a size class.

TRBD1 TRBJ1-3 NA TRBV12-3/TRBV12-4 CASSWGQLSGNTIYF TGTGCCAGCAGTTGGGGACAGCTCTCTGGAAACACCATATATTTT
NA TRBJ2-3 NA TRBV27 CASSLSVGSDTQYF TGTGCCAGCAGTTTATCGGTCGGTTCTGATACGCAGTATTTT
NA TRBJ2-5 few TRBV5-6 CASSFSPKEETQYF TGTGCCAGCAGCTTCAGTCCTAAGGAAGAGACCCAGTACTTC
NA TRBJ2-7 NA TRBV28 CASSPIQGRAYEQYF TGTGCCAGCAGCCCGATACAGGGGAGGGCCTACGAGCAGTACTTC
NA TRBJ1-1 NA TRBV5-1 CASSLSVGGGNTEAFF TGCGCCAGCAGCTTGTCGGTCGGTGGGGGGAACACTGAAGCTTTCTTT
NA TRBJ2-1 few TRBV3-1 CASSQQGGSEQFF TGTGCCAGCAGCCAACAGGGGGGAAGTGAGCAGTTCTTC
TRBD2 TRBJ2-7 NA TRBV30 CAWSSGTRGTCEQYF TGTGCCTGGAGTTCCGGGACTAGGGGAACCTGCGAGCAGTACTTC
NA TRBJ2-3 few TRBV20-1 CSARAWRDSTDTQYF TGCAGTGCTAGAGCTTGGCGGGATAGCACAGATACGCAGTATTTT
NA TRBJ2-1 many TRBV5-1 CASSFQDSYNEQFF TGCGCCAGCAGCTTCCAGGACTCCTACAATGAGCAGTTCTTC
NA TRBJ1-1 once TRBV27 CASSLLGPTGNTEAFF TGTGCCAGCAGTTTATTAGGGCCGACGGGGAACACTGAAGCTTTCTTT
NA TRBJ1-1 few TRBV28 CAITRGRGLNTEAFF TGTGCCATCACACGGGGCCGGGGGCTGAACACTGAAGCTTTCTTT
NA TRBJ1-5 NA TRBV6-1 CASSEIGTYSNQPQHF TGTGCCAGCAGTGAAATTGGGACATATAGCAATCAGCCCCAGCATTTT
NA TRBJ2-1 NA TRBV24-1 CATSDFPGYNEQFF TGTGCCACCAGTGATTTTCCAGGATACAATGAGCAGTTCTTC
TRBD2 TRBJ2-2 NA TRBV10-3 CAARDYNTGELFF TGTGCCGCCCGGGACTACAACACCGGGGAGCTGTTTTTT
NA TRBJ2-1 NA TRBV29-1 CSVVPRSRYNKQFF TGCAGCGTTGTGCCCCGGTCGCGCTACAATAAGCAGTTCTTC
TRBD2 TRBJ2-3 many TRBV7-2 CASSQGLAGVFYTDTQYF TGTGCCAGCAGCCAAGGACTAGCGGGAGTGTTTTACACAGATACGCAGTATTTT
TRBD1 TRBJ1-6 NA TRBV2 CASSDRDSPLHF TGTGCCAGCAGCGACAGGGATTCACCCCTCCACTTT
NA TRBJ1-2 NA TRBV5-1 CASSLVGAQGYTF TGCGCCAGCAGCTTGGTGGGGGCTCAAGGCTACACCTTC
NA TRBJ2-7 few TRBV6-5 CASSYGLAAEQYF TGTGCCAGCAGTTACGGCCTAGCAGCCGAGCAGTACTTC